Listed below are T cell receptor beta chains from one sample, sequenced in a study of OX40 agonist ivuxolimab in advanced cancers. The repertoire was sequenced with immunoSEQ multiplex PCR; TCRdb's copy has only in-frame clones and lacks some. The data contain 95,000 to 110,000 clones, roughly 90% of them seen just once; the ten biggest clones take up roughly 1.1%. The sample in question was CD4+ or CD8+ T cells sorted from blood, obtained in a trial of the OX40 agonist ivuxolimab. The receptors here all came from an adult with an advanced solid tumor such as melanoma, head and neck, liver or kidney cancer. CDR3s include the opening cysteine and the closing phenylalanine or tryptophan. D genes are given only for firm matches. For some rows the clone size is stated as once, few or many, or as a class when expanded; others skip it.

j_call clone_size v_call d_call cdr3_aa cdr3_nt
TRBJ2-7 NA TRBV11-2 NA CASSWAGTPYEQYF TGTGCCAGCAGCTGGGCCGGGACCCCCTACGAGCAGTACTTC
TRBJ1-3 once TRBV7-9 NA CASSYRAASSGNTIYF TGTGCCAGCAGCTACCGGGCCGCCAGCTCTGGAAACACCATATATTTT
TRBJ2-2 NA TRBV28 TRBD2 CATKAGPNTGELFF TGTGCCACCAAAGCGGGACCAAACACCGGGGAGCTGTTTTTT
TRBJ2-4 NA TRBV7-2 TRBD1 CASSSQGVIGIQYF TGTGCCAGCAGCTCCCAGGGGGTGATCGGCATTCAGTACTTC
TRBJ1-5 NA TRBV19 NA CASSAAPGNQPQHF TGTGCCAGTAGTGCAGCCCCGGGAAATCAGCCCCAGCATTTT
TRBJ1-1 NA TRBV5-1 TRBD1 CASSFQTGGNTEAFF TGCGCCAGCAGCTTCCAGACAGGGGGAAACACTGAAGCTTTCTTT
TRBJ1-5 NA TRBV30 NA CACQGRGLRNQPQHF TGTGCCTGTCAAGGGAGAGGATTAAGAAATCAGCCCCAGCATTTT
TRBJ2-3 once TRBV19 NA CASSMGAGLPLTDTQYF TGTGCCAGTAGTATGGGGGCGGGGCTACCACTCACAGATACGCAGTATTTT
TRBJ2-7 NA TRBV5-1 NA CASSLAGSYEQYF TGCGCCAGCAGCTTGGCTGGTTCCTACGAGCAGTACTTC
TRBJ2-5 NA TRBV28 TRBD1 CASSNDRDRGLETQYF TGTGCCAGCAGTAACGACCGGGACAGGGGGCTTGAGACCCAGTACTTC
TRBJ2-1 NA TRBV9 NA CASSVSGLTYNEQFF TGTGCCAGCAGCGTTAGCGGTTTAACCTACAATGAGCAGTTCTTC
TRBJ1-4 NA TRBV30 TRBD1 CAWGRGGGYEKLFF TGTGCCTGGGGTAGGGGAGGGGGCTATGAAAAACTGTTTTTT
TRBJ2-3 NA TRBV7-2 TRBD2 CASSLVVLAGYADTQYF TGTGCCAGCAGCTTAGTCGTACTAGCGGGATACGCAGATACGCAGTATTTT
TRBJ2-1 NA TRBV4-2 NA CASSQVNSLALRNEQFF TGTGCCAGCAGCCAAGTAAATAGCCTAGCGCTTCGCAATGAGCAGTTCTTC
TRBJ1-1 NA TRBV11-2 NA CASRREEGGTEAFF TGTGCCAGCAGAAGAGAGGAGGGGGGGACTGAAGCTTTCTTT
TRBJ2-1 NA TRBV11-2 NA CASSSGARWYEQFF TGTGCCAGCAGCTCCGGTGCGAGGTGGTATGAGCAGTTCTTC
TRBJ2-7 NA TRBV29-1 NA CSVGSGSSYEQYF TGCAGCGTTGGTTCGGGAAGCTCCTACGAGCAGTACTTC
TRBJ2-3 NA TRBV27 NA CASSLRGRAATDTQYF TGTGCCAGCAGTTTAAGGGGGAGGGCCGCGACAGATACGCAGTATTTT
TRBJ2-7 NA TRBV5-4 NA CASSLDRSSSYEQYF TGTGCCAGCAGCTTGGACAGGTCGAGCTCCTACGAGCAGTACTTC
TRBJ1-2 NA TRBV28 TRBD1 CASSPDRVGGYTF TGTGCCAGCAGTCCTGACAGGGTAGGGGGCTACACCTTC
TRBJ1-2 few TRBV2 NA CASSLDFGYTF TGTGCCAGCAGTCTGGACTTTGGCTACACCTTC
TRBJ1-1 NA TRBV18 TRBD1 CASSLLDRATEAFF TGTGCCAGCTCACTTTTGGACAGGGCGACTGAAGCTTTCTTT
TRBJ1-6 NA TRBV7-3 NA CASSPLWGDSPLHF TGTGCCAGCAGCCCCCTCTGGGGGGATTCACCCCTCCACTTT
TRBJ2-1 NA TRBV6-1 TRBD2 CASSGGTSGGNEQFF TGTGCCAGCAGTGGAGGGACTAGCGGGGGCAATGAGCAGTTCTTC
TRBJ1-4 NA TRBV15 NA CATSRTPLVVNEKLFF TGTGCCACCAGCAGGACCCCACTTGTAGTTAATGAAAAACTGTTTTTT
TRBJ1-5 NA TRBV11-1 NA CASSAGTASNQPQHF TGTGCCAGCAGCGCCGGGACGGCGAGCAATCAGCCCCAGCATTTT
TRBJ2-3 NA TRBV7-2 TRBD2 CASSPGLAGVTDTQYF TGTGCCAGCAGCCCGGGACTAGCGGGAGTTACAGATACGCAGTATTTT
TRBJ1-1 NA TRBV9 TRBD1 CASSPLGQGGTEAFF TGTGCCAGCAGCCCTTTAGGACAGGGCGGCACTGAAGCTTTCTTT
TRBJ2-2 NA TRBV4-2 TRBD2 CASSQEGLAFTGELFF TGTGCCAGCAGCCAAGAGGGACTAGCCTTCACCGGGGAGCTGTTTTTT
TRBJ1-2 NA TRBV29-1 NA CSAQFDRNYGYTF TGCAGCGCCCAGTTCGACAGAAACTATGGCTACACCTTC
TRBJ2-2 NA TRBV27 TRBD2 CASSLLETSINTGELFF TGTGCCAGCAGTTTATTGGAGACTAGCATTAACACCGGGGAGCTGTTTTTT
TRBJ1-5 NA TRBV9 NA CASSPGITSNQPQHF TGTGCCAGCAGCCCGGGGATTACGAGCAATCAGCCCCAGCATTTT